The clone carrying this TCR beta chain has only a few counts. The antigen is not known. These data belong to a study of T cells in Graves' hyperthyroidism and ophthalmopathy. Study background: Prior to any treatment, at the point of initial diagnosis, peripheral blood was collected.

TCR beta CDR3 sequences were amplified from RNA transcripts. RT-PCR in the first round (using the HTBI primer set) targeted the TCR CDR3. One entry per CDR3 protein, called by TCRdb with MiXCR from the multiplex PCR reads. The repertoire holds around 430,000 distinct CDR3 sequences, with about 15% as singletons. Diagnosis rested on symptoms, serum thyroxine and TRAb, thyroid ultrasound, and orbital computed tomography. The CDR3 runs 13 residues. Germline V gene lookup returns CDR1 DFQATT and CDR2 SNEGSKA (reference sequence). V was clipped by 3 bases and J by 8 bases, with 13 bases between them. Study outcomes and limitations: The model predicted ophthalmopathy a median around 6 months before onset. Blood also showed most of the thyroid clonotypes that were expanded above 0.001.

Sequencing input: blood. The chain couples TRBV20-1 to TRBJ1-4; D is perhaps TRBD1 (5 bases). This sequence originates from a woman aged 25 to 39 with Graves' hyperthyroidism. The CDR3 loop is CSARWLGQEKLFF. CDR3 DNA: TGCAGTGCTAGGTGGCTGGGGCAGGAAAAACTGTTTTTT.